These 16 T cell receptor delta chains share one sample of origin, sequenced in a study of delta chains in infants with herpesvirus infections. PBMC RNA was reverse transcribed using gamma-chain- and delta-chain-specific primers. TCRdb re-called clones from the RT-PCR reads using CATT. The sample records several hundred delta-chain clones, more than 30% being singletons. This sample comprised peripheral blood, obtained at time point 2 of longitudinal follow-up. These receptors all stem from a human donor who was a Ugandan infant, either HIV-exposed or HIV-unexposed (not recorded which).

The rearrangement uses TRDV2 and TRDJ1; TRDD3 matches at 7 bases. The CDR3 runs to 15 residues. CDR1 and CDR2 from the germline V gene are GEAIGNYY and EKD. Unmatched junction bases numbered 7, after V lost 0 bases and J lost 4 bases. The CDR3 DNA sequence: TGTGCCTGTGACACCGTCGGGGGATGGGACGATAAACTCATCTTT. Its translation is CACDTVGGWDDKLIF.

The V and J genes are TRDV2 and TRDJ1; 10 nucleotides match TRDD3. Trimming at V came to 3 bases and at J to 2 bases, leaving 14 bases not matched to a gene. There are 18 residues in the CDR3. Germline CDR1 and CDR2: GEAIGNYY and EKD. CDR3 region: CACDPLGGGYASTDKLIF. The CDR3 bases are TGTGCCTGTGACCCGCTTGGGGGGGGATACGCATCAACCGATAAACTCATCTTT.

This clone is labeled large (0.1 to 1%). This chain uses TRDV2 with TRDJ1, with 12 bases matching TRDD3. Germline loops: CDR1 GEAIGNYY, CDR2 EKD. The CDR3 consists of 17 residues. After removal of 3 bases from V and 1 base from J, the junction contained 8 bases not matched to a gene. The CDR3 region has the DNA TGTGCCTGTGACGCCTTACTGGGGGATACCATCACCGATAAACTCATCTTT. This codes for CACDALLGDTITDKLIF.

Within the sample, this clone is medium-sized. The chain combines TRDV2 with TRDJ1, with a possible D match to TRDD3 (6 bases). The germline V gene encodes CDR1 GEAIGNYY and CDR2 EKD. Between the trimmed V and J ends, which lost 2 bases and 1 base, there was a span of 19 bases. CDR3 length equals 17 residues. CDR3 in DNA: TGTGCCTGTGACAAACTACGGGGATTAGGCTCCACCGATAAACTCATCTTT. Translation: CACDKLRGLGSTDKLIF.

This clone is labeled as large (0.1 to 1%). The V call is TRDV1, the J call TRDJ1; 10 nucleotides align to TRDD3. V lost 2 bases and J lost 7; bases outside the gene matches: 34. This CDR3 is built from 24 residues. Germline-derived CDR1 and CDR2 are TSWWSYY and QGS. The CDR3 coding sequence is TGTGCTCTTGGGGAAAGGGGGATACGCTTCCTCCCGCCTGATGGAGGGGATACGCTGGGTAAACTCATCTTT. Translating it yields CALGERGIRFLPPDGGDTLGKLIF.

J is TRDJ3 and V is TRDV2; 11 bases are shared with TRDD3. Germline V gene data show CDR1 as GEAIGNYY and CDR2 as EKD. The CDR3 is made up of 19 amino acids. With V trimmed by 2 bases and J by 0 bases, 5 bases remained unmatched. The CDR3 DNA follows: TGTGCCTGTGACAAATACTGGGGGATAAGCTCCTGGGACACCCGACAGATGTTTTTC. Residues: CACDKYWGISSWDTRQMFF.

V usage is TRDV2 and J usage is TRDJ1, with 9 bases identical to TRDD3. J lost 5 bases, V lost 4 bases, and 7 bases had no gene match. This CDR3 contains 14 residues. Germline CDR1 reads GEAIGNYY; CDR2 reads EKD. CDR3 protein: CACDSLLGEDKLIF. CDR3 DNA sequence: TGTGCCTGTGATAGCCTACTGGGGGAAGATAAACTCATCTTT.

This clone is large in the sample. The gene calls are TRDV2 and TRDJ1; TRDD3 aligns across 9 bases. The CDR3 is made up of 17 amino acids. The germline V gene has CDR1 GEAIGNYY and CDR2 EKD. The V segment lost 3 bases and the J segment 0 bases; nucleotides outside the gene matches: 10. Here the CDR3 DNA reads TGTGCCTGTGACCCACTACTGGGGGACAAAAACACCGATAAACTCATCTTT. Its translation is CACDPLLGDKNTDKLIF.

This clone occurred a few times. The V gene is TRDV1, the J gene TRDJ1, with TRDD3 identical over 13 bases. The CDR3 has 22 amino acids. Germline V gives CDR1 TSWWSYY, CDR2 QGS. V lost 0 bases, J lost 2 bases, and 18 bases stayed unmatched. Written as DNA, the CDR3 is TGTGCTCTTGGGGAACTAACCTCCACCTCGTACTGGGGGATACGTTTTACCGATAAACTCATCTTT. The encoded protein is CALGELTSTSYWGIRFTDKLIF.

The rearrangement uses TRDV2 and TRDJ1; 13 positions match TRDD3. Trimming removed 3 bases from V and 3 bases from J; junction bases left unmatched: 21. The germline V gene has CDR1 GEAIGNYY and CDR2 EKD. The CDR3 extends over 21 amino acids. CDR3 amino acids: CACDPVLGDTRFRSKADKLIF. The DNA of the CDR3 is TGTGCCTGTGACCCCGTACTGGGGGATACGAGGTTTCGGTCCAAGGCCGATAAACTCATCTTT.

Regarding this clone: Possible read error: a much larger clone is one base away. This sequence joins TRDV2 and TRDJ1; 10 nucleotides align to TRDD3. Per germline, CDR1 GEAIGNYY and CDR2 EKD. The CDR3 covers 15 residues. V was pared by 5 bases and J by 2 bases, with 7 bases of the junction left unmatched. The CDR3 protein is CACAILGDSTDKLIF. CDR3 coding DNA: TGTGCCTGTGCGATCCTGGGGGATAGTACCGATAAACTCATCTTT.

This clone was observed a handful of times. The chain couples TRDV1 to TRDJ1; tentative D call: TRDD2 (6 bases). Trimming left V 2 bases short and J 3 bases short, with 25 bases between. The germline CDR1 and CDR2 sequences are TSWWSYY and QGS. The CDR3 is made up of 19 amino acids. CDR3 sequence: CALGETLAFPPVTPDKLIF. The CDR3 coding sequence is TGTGCTCTTGGGGAAACCCTGGCCTTCCCCCCCGTTACTCCCGATAAACTCATCTTT.

This clone was seen more than once but under ten times. The chain carries TRDV1 and TRDJ1, with 13 bases fitting TRDD3. The CDR3 runs to 21 residues. V lost 4 bases, J lost 3 bases, and 20 bases stayed unmatched. CDR1 TSWWSYY and CDR2 QGS come from the germline V gene. CDR3 nucleotides: TGTGCTCTTGGGGCCCCATGGGCCCTACTGGGGGATACGCAGTTCCCCGATAAACTCATCTTT. Its protein is CALGAPWALLGDTQFPDKLIF.

This clone was detected only once. A clone one base away is much larger, so this may be a read error. Other DNA sequences in this specimen translate into the identical CDR3. This chain joins TRDV1 and TRDJ1; 11 bases agree with TRDD3. Losses at the gene ends were 3 bases for V and 0 bases for J; bases not matched to a gene: 18. The CDR3 spans 21 residues. Germline CDR1 reads TSWWSYY; CDR2 reads QGS. Here the CDR3 reads CALGEPPSLGWGIPYTDKLIF. DNA of the CDR3: TGTGCTCTTGGGGAGCCCCCCTCCCTTGGCTGGGGGATACCCTACACCGATAAACTCATCTTT.

This clone has only a few counts. V is TRDV2 and J is TRDJ1; 7 positions match TRDD3. The CDR3 loop spans 15 amino acids. V shed 2 bases and J 0 bases; nucleotides not matched to a gene: 5. Germline CDR1 is GEAIGNYY and CDR2 is EKD. In nucleotides, the CDR3 is TGTGCCTGTGACAGGCTGGGGGGTTACACCGATAAACTCATCTTT. Translating gives CACDRLGGYTDKLIF.

As concerns this clone: Just one base apart from a much larger clone, this may be a read error. The chain is built from TRDV1 and TRDJ1, with 8 bases that match TRDD3. Germline CDR1 TSWWSYY, CDR2 QGS. CDR3 length: 24 amino acids. CDR3 bases: TGTGCTCTTGGGGAACCGAAAATGTCAGTGGGGGATTACTCCTCCTCATCCCACACCGATAAACACATCTTT. Residues: CALGEPKMSVGDYSSSSHTDKHIF.